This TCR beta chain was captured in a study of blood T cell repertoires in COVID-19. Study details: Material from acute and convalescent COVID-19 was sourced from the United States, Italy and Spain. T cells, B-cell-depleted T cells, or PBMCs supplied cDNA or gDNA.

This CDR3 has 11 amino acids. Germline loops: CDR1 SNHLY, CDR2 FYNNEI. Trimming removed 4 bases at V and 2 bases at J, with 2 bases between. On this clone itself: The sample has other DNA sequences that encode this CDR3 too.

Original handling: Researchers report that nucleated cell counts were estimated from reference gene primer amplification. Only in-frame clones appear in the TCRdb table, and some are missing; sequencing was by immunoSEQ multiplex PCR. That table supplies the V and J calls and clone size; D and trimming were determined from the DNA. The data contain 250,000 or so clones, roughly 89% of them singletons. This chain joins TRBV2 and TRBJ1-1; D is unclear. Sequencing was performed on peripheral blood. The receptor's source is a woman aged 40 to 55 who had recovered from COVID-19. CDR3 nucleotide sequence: TGTGCCAGCAGTGTAAACACTGAAGCTTTCTTT. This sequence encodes CASSVNTEAFF. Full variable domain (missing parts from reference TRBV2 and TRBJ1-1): EPEVTQTPSHQVTQMGQEVILRCVPISNHLYFYWYRQILGQKVEFLVSFYNNEISEKSEIFDDQFSVERPDGSNFTLKIRSTKLEDSAMYFCASSVNTEAFFGQGTRLTVV.